A selection of T cell receptor beta chains follows, all from one sample in a study of PD-L1 blockade in urothelial cancer. Data came from immunoSEQ multiplex PCR; TCRdb stores just in-frame clones and leaves some out. The data hold tens of thousands of clones, with roughly 89% observed a single time. Sequenced here: PBMCs, sampled around atezolizumab (anti-PD-L1) treatment. These receptors originate from a man in his sixties with urothelial cancer. Each CDR3 is given with its conserved first and last residue. Fields, in order: clone size, J gene, D gene, V gene, CDR3 protein, CDR3 DNA. A D gene is named only where the DNA matches it firmly. Only some rows state a clone size, as once, few, many or a class for expanded clones.

clone_size: NA; j_call: TRBJ2-5; d_call: NA; v_call: TRBV7-9; cdr3_aa: CASSFDAGWETQYF; cdr3_nt: TGTGCCAGCAGCTTCGACGCGGGGTGGGAGACCCAGTACTTC
clone_size: NA; j_call: TRBJ2-3; d_call: TRBD1; v_call: TRBV28; cdr3_aa: CASNPGWGTGADTQYF; cdr3_nt: TGTGCCAGCAACCCGGGCTGGGGGACAGGGGCAGATACGCAGTATTTT
clone_size: NA; j_call: TRBJ2-1; d_call: TRBD2; v_call: TRBV15; cdr3_aa: CATSAGTSGGQFF; cdr3_nt: TGTGCCACCAGCGCCGGGACTAGCGGGGGGCAGTTCTTC
clone_size: NA; j_call: TRBJ2-1; d_call: TRBD2; v_call: TRBV6-6; cdr3_aa: CASSYPSSGRDNEQFF; cdr3_nt: TGTGCCAGCAGTTACCCCAGTAGCGGGAGGGATAATGAGCAGTTCTTC
clone_size: NA; j_call: TRBJ1-6; d_call: NA; v_call: TRBV14; cdr3_aa: CASSQTGAWSPLHF; cdr3_nt: TGTGCCAGCAGCCAAACAGGCGCGTGGTCACCCCTCCACTTT
clone_size: NA; j_call: TRBJ1-2; d_call: NA; v_call: TRBV18; cdr3_aa: CASSPSRGLEGGDYGYTF; cdr3_nt: TGTGCCAGCTCACCATCCAGGGGTTTAGAAGGCGGCGACTATGGCTACACCTTC
clone_size: once; j_call: TRBJ2-4; d_call: NA; v_call: TRBV5-1; cdr3_aa: CASSGGSGSENIQYF; cdr3_nt: TGCGCCAGCAGCGGGGGGTCTGGGTCAGAAAACATTCAGTACTTC
clone_size: few; j_call: TRBJ2-7; d_call: NA; v_call: TRBV11-2; cdr3_aa: CASSLAGADYEQYF; cdr3_nt: TGTGCCAGCAGCTTAGCAGGGGCGGACTACGAGCAGTACTTC
clone_size: once; j_call: TRBJ1-2; d_call: NA; v_call: TRBV6-5; cdr3_aa: CASSQQDYGYTF; cdr3_nt: TGTGCCAGCAGCCAACAGGATTATGGCTACACCTTC
clone_size: NA; j_call: TRBJ2-7; d_call: TRBD2; v_call: TRBV5-8; cdr3_aa: CASSKSRDYSSYEQYF; cdr3_nt: TGTGCCAGCAGCAAGAGCCGGGACTATAGCTCCTACGAGCAGTACTTC
clone_size: NA; j_call: TRBJ1-2; d_call: TRBD1; v_call: TRBV7-2; cdr3_aa: CASSHRGGYTF; cdr3_nt: TGTGCCAGCAGTCACAGGGGTGGCTACACCTTC
clone_size: few; j_call: TRBJ2-3; d_call: NA; v_call: TRBV30; cdr3_aa: CAWRGDRRSDTQYF; cdr3_nt: TGTGCCTGGAGGGGTGACAGAAGGTCAGATACGCAGTATTTT
clone_size: NA; j_call: TRBJ2-2; d_call: NA; v_call: TRBV5-1; cdr3_aa: CASSPQGDGELFF; cdr3_nt: TGCGCCAGCAGCCCCCAAGGGGACGGGGAGCTGTTTTTT
clone_size: NA; j_call: TRBJ2-1; d_call: NA; v_call: TRBV5-1; cdr3_aa: CASLGATGSYNEQFF; cdr3_nt: TGCGCCAGCTTGGGGGCCACCGGTTCCTACAATGAGCAGTTCTTC
clone_size: NA; j_call: TRBJ2-3; d_call: TRBD2; v_call: TRBV9; cdr3_aa: CASSVEGVAGGHNTQYF; cdr3_nt: TGTGCCAGCAGCGTAGAAGGAGTAGCGGGAGGACACAATACGCAGTATTTT
clone_size: NA; j_call: TRBJ1-2; d_call: NA; v_call: TRBV9; cdr3_aa: CASSVGGTLGYTF; cdr3_nt: TGTGCCAGCAGCGTAGGCGGCACCTTGGGCTACACCTTC
clone_size: NA; j_call: TRBJ2-2; d_call: TRBD1; v_call: TRBV7-3; cdr3_aa: CASSPRRQGGTGELFF; cdr3_nt: TGTGCCAGCAGCCCCAGGCGACAGGGGGGGACCGGGGAGCTGTTTTTT
clone_size: NA; j_call: TRBJ2-7; d_call: TRBD1; v_call: TRBV11-2; cdr3_aa: CASSQIGAGGSGEQYF; cdr3_nt: TGTGCCAGCAGCCAAATTGGGGCAGGGGGCTCGGGGGAGCAGTACTTC
clone_size: NA; j_call: TRBJ2-5; d_call: NA; v_call: TRBV30; cdr3_aa: CAWSARETQYF; cdr3_nt: TGTGCCTGGAGTGCGCGGGAGACCCAGTACTTC
clone_size: NA; j_call: TRBJ2-3; d_call: TRBD1; v_call: TRBV19; cdr3_aa: CASSIGQGVTDTQYF; cdr3_nt: TGTGCCAGTAGTATCGGACAGGGGGTAACAGATACGCAGTATTTT
clone_size: NA; j_call: TRBJ2-7; d_call: NA; v_call: TRBV28; cdr3_aa: CASSFQTGSDVDEQYF; cdr3_nt: TGTGCCAGCAGTTTTCAGACAGGAAGCGACGTAGACGAGCAGTACTTC
clone_size: NA; j_call: TRBJ2-1; d_call: TRBD2; v_call: TRBV5-1; cdr3_aa: CASGAGPYNEQFF; cdr3_nt: TGCGCCAGCGGAGCGGGGCCCTACAATGAGCAGTTCTTC
clone_size: NA; j_call: TRBJ2-1; d_call: NA; v_call: TRBV10-1; cdr3_aa: CASSEPPGVYNEQFF; cdr3_nt: TGCGCCAGCAGTGAGCCCCCCGGGGTATACAATGAGCAGTTCTTC
clone_size: NA; j_call: TRBJ1-5; d_call: NA; v_call: TRBV19; cdr3_aa: CASSIQGYQPQHF; cdr3_nt: TGTGCCAGTAGTATACAGGGGTATCAGCCCCAGCATTTT
clone_size: NA; j_call: TRBJ2-3; d_call: NA; v_call: TRBV7-2; cdr3_aa: CASLLGPPLPADTQYF; cdr3_nt: TGTGCCAGTCTTCTTGGGCCTCCTTTGCCCGCAGATACGCAGTATTTT
clone_size: NA; j_call: TRBJ1-2; d_call: TRBD1; v_call: TRBV11-2; cdr3_aa: CASSQDRSQSYGYTF; cdr3_nt: TGTGCCAGCAGCCAGGACAGGTCCCAATCCTATGGCTACACCTTC
clone_size: NA; j_call: TRBJ2-1; d_call: NA; v_call: TRBV12-5; cdr3_aa: CASGFIPSSYNEQFF; cdr3_nt: TGTGCTAGTGGTTTTATCCCGAGCTCCTACAATGAGCAGTTCTTC
clone_size: once; j_call: TRBJ2-1; d_call: TRBD2; v_call: TRBV2; cdr3_aa: CAIQRGVAGAPGNEQFF; cdr3_nt: TGTGCCATCCAACGAGGGGTAGCGGGGGCCCCGGGGAATGAGCAGTTCTTC
clone_size: few; j_call: TRBJ2-7; d_call: NA; v_call: TRBV6-5; cdr3_aa: CASSYSQGGGEQYF; cdr3_nt: TGTGCCAGCAGTTACTCTCAGGGAGGGGGCGAGCAGTACTTC
clone_size: NA; j_call: TRBJ2-7; d_call: NA; v_call: TRBV29-1; cdr3_aa: CSAELGPYEQYF; cdr3_nt: TGCAGCGCAGAACTAGGGCCCTACGAGCAGTACTTC
clone_size: NA; j_call: TRBJ1-2; d_call: TRBD1; v_call: TRBV2; cdr3_aa: CASSETGVGYTF; cdr3_nt: TGTGCCAGCAGTGAAACAGGGGTCGGCTACACCTTC
clone_size: NA; j_call: TRBJ2-3; d_call: NA; v_call: TRBV4-1; cdr3_aa: CASSPREVLDTQYF; cdr3_nt: TGCGCCAGCAGCCCCCGAGAAGTACTAGATACGCAGTATTTT
clone_size: NA; j_call: TRBJ1-1; d_call: NA; v_call: TRBV2; cdr3_aa: CASSPGEGNTEAFF; cdr3_nt: TGTGCCAGCAGTCCCGGGGAGGGTAACACTGAAGCTTTCTTT
clone_size: NA; j_call: TRBJ2-7; d_call: NA; v_call: TRBV7-2; cdr3_aa: CASSIGGPPYEQYF; cdr3_nt: TGTGCCAGCAGCATCGGGGGGCCGCCCTACGAGCAGTACTTC
clone_size: NA; j_call: TRBJ1-5; d_call: TRBD1; v_call: TRBV19; cdr3_aa: CASSIETGGSNQPQHF; cdr3_nt: TGTGCCAGTAGTATAGAAACAGGGGGCTCCAATCAGCCCCAGCATTTT
clone_size: NA; j_call: TRBJ2-3; d_call: TRBD1; v_call: TRBV6-1; cdr3_aa: CASSVGQGSSTDTQYF; cdr3_nt: TGTGCCAGCAGTGTGGGACAGGGGTCAAGCACAGATACGCAGTATTTT
clone_size: NA; j_call: TRBJ2-1; d_call: TRBD2; v_call: TRBV6-4; cdr3_aa: CASSDFSGRAWFF; cdr3_nt: TGTGCCAGCAGCGACTTTAGCGGGAGGGCCTGGTTCTTC
clone_size: NA; j_call: TRBJ1-5; d_call: TRBD1; v_call: TRBV19; cdr3_aa: CASNQGQGLPPQHF; cdr3_nt: TGTGCCAGTAATCAGGGACAGGGCCTACCGCCCCAGCATTTT
clone_size: NA; j_call: TRBJ2-5; d_call: TRBD2; v_call: TRBV18; cdr3_aa: CASSLGTSGGQETQYF; cdr3_nt: TGTGCCAGCTCACTCGGGACTAGCGGGGGACAAGAGACCCAGTACTTC
clone_size: few; j_call: TRBJ2-7; d_call: TRBD1; v_call: TRBV29-1; cdr3_aa: CSVGQGVYEQYF; cdr3_nt: TGCAGCGTCGGACAGGGGGTCTACGAGCAGTACTTC